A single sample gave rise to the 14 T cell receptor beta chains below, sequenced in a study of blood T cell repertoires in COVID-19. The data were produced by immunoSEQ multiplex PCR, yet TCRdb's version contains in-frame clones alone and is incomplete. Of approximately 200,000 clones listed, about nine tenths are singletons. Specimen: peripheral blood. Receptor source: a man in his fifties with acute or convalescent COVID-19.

Written as DNA, the CDR3 is TGCGCCAGCAGCTTGGACCCTGGGCCGGGAACTGAAGCTTTCTTT. Translation gives CASSLDPGPGTEAFF. The chain employs TRBV5-1 and TRBJ1-1; no clear D. CDR1 and CDR2 (germline): SGHRS, YFSETQ. This CDR3 is 15 amino acids long. The V end was cut by 0 bases, the J end by 5 bases, with 14 bases between.

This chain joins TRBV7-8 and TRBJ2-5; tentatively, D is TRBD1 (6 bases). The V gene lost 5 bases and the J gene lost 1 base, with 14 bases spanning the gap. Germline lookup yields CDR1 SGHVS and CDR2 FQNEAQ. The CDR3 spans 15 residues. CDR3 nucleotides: TGTGCCAGCAGCCCCGGGGACAACCCCCAAGAGACCCAGTACTTC. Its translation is CASSPGDNPQETQYF.

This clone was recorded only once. CDR3: CASSVVGGGLSGANVLTF. CDR3 sequence (DNA): TGTGCCAGCAGCGTAGTTGGCGGGGGTCTCTCTGGGGCCAACGTCCTGACTTTC. This rearrangement joins TRBV9 to TRBJ2-6, with 7 bases matching TRBD2. Germline V CDR1 and CDR2: SGDLS, YYNGEE. The CDR3 has 18 residues. The V gene end was trimmed by 0 bases and the J gene end by 0 bases; junction bases not matched to a gene: 6.

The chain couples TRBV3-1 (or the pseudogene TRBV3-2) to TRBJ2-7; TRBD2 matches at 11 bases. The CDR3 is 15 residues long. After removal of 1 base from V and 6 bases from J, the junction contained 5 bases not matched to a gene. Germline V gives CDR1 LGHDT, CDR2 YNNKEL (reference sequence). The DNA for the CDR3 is TGTGCCAGCAGCCAAGCTCAGACTAGCGGGGCCGAGCAGTACTTC. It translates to CASSQAQTSGAEQYF.

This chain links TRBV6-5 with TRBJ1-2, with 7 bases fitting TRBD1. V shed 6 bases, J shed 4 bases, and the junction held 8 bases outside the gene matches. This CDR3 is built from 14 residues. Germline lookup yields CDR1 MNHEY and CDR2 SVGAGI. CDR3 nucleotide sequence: TGTGCCAGCAGGGGTGGGACAGTTCCCTATGGCTACACCTTC. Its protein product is CASRGGTVPYGYTF.

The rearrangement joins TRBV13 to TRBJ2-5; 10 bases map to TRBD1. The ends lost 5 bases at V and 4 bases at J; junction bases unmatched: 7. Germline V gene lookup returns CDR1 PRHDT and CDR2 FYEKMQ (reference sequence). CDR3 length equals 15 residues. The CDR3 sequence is CASSPRQGAGETQYF. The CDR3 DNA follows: TGTGCCAGCAGCCCTCGACAGGGGGCAGGAGAGACCCAGTACTTC.

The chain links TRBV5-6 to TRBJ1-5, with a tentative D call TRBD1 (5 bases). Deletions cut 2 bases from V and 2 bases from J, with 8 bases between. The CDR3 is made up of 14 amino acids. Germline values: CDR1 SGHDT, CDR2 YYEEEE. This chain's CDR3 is CASSFRGGNQPQHF. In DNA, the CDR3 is TGTGCCAGCAGCTTTAGGGGTGGCAATCAGCCCCAGCATTTT.

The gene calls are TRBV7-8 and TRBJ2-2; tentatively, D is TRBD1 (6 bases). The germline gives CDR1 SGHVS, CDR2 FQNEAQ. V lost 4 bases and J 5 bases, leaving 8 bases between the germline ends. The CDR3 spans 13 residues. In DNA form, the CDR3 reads TGTGCCAGCAGCTCGGGACAAACCGGGGAGCTGTTTTTT. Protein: CASSSGQTGELFF.

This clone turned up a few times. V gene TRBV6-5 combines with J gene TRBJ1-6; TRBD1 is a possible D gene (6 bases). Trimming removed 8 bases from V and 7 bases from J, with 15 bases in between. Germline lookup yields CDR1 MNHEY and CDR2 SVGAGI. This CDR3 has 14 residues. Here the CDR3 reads CASCAGQSNSPLHF. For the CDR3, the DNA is TGTGCCAGCTGCGCCGGACAGTCAAATTCACCCCTCCACTTT.

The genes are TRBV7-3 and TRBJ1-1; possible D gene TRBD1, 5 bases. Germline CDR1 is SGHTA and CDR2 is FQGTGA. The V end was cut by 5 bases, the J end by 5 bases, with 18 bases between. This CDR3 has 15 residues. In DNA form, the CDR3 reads TGTGCCAGCAGCCCAGCGGGGGGGAGGAGGACTGAAGCTTTCTTT. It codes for CASSPAGGRRTEAFF.

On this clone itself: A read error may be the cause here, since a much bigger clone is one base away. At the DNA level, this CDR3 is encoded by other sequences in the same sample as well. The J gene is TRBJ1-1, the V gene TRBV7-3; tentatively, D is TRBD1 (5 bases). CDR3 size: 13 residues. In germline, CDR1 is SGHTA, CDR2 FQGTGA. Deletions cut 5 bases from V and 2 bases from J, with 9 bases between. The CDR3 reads CASSTQGNTEAFF. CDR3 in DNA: TGTGCCAGCAGCACCCAGGGTAACACTGAAGCTTTCTTT.

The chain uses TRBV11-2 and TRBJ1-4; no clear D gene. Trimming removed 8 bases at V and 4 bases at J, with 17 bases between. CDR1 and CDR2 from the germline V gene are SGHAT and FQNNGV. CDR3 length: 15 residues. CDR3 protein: CASALPPGFNEKLFF. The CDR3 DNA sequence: TGTGCCAGCGCATTACCCCCGGGGTTTAATGAAAAACTGTTTTTT.

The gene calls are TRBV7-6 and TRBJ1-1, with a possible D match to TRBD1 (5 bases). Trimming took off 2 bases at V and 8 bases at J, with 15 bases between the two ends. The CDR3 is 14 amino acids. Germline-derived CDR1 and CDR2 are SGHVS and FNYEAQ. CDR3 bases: TGTGCCAGCAGCTTAACGGGCTCTGGGGGGGAAGCTTTCTTT. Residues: CASSLTGSGGEAFF.

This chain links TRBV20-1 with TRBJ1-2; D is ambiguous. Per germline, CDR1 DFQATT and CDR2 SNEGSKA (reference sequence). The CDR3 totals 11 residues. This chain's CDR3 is CGCESNYGYTF. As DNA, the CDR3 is TGCGGTTGCGAGTCGAACTATGGCTACACCTTC.